This T cell receptor (beta chain) was recorded in a study of CD8+ T cells in alopecia areata. After isolation, RNA underwent reverse transcription to generate cDNA as the sequencing template. Produced via immunoSEQ multiplex PCR; TCRdb's table is partial and in-frame only. The table records 110,000 or so clones, around 59% of them present only once. Germline V gene sequence: CDR1 SNHLY, CDR2 FYNNEI. The CDR3 is 17 residues long. Trimming cost V 6 bases and J 5 bases; bases outside gene matches: 8. PBMC-derived CD4+ and CD8+ T cells were sorted. This receptor was obtained from a human donor in good health. The sequenced sample consisted of CD8+ T cells sorted from blood. This chain connects TRBV2 to TRBJ2-1; 15 bases match TRBD2. In DNA form, the CDR3 reads TGTGCCAGCAGCCCCCCGGGACTAGCGGGGGGCCACAATGAGCAGTTCTTC. Translation gives CASSPPGLAGGHNEQFF.